Listed below are T cell receptor beta chains from one sample, sequenced in a study of blood T cell repertoires in COVID-19. Sequenced by immunoSEQ multiplex PCR; TCRdb stores in-frame clones only, minus some. The sample holds just over 650,000 clones, around 89% seen once. Source material: peripheral blood. All receptors derive from a woman under 30 with acute or convalescent COVID-19. The CDR3 runs from the conserved cysteine through the conserved F or W. Each record gives: CDR3 DNA, CDR3 protein, D gene, J gene, clone size, V gene. The D gene is left open where the match is weak. Rows give clone size only sometimes, using once, few, many, or a class for an expanded clone.

TGTGCCAGTGGGAAGCGGGGGGGGGATACGCAGTATTTT,CASGKRGGDTQYF,TRBD2,TRBJ2-3,-,TRBV19
TGTGCCAGCTCACCGGGACAGACGAACACTGAAGCTTTCTTT,CASSPGQTNTEAFF,TRBD1,TRBJ1-1,-,TRBV18
TGTGCCAGCAGCTATATAAAAACGGGGGACCAGTTCTTC,CASSYIKTGDQFF,-,TRBJ2-1,-,TRBV11-2
TGTGCCACCAGTCCTCTCACCAGCTCCTACGAGCAGTACTTC,CATSPLTSSYEQYF,-,TRBJ2-7,-,TRBV15
TGTGCCAGCAGCGGAGGAACATCCTATAATTCACCCCTCCACTTT,CASSGGTSYNSPLHF,-,TRBJ1-6,-,TRBV9
TGTGCCAGCAGTTTGCGGCCGCCGGCTTTCTTT,CASSLRPPAFF,-,TRBJ1-1,-,TRBV27
TGTGCCAGCAGCCCGGACAGTCTGGTTGGGCACGGCTACACCTTC,CASSPDSLVGHGYTF,-,TRBJ1-2,once,TRBV5-4
TGTGCCAGCAGCTTGATTCATGGAGAGACTGAAGCTTTCTTT,CASSLIHGETEAFF,-,TRBJ1-1,once,TRBV7-2
TGCGCCAGCAGCCCGTCCGGGACAGGGGACAATGAGCAGTTCTTC,CASSPSGTGDNEQFF,TRBD1,TRBJ2-1,once,TRBV4-1
TGTGCCAGCAGCTTGGCAGGGTTCGGCTACACCTTC,CASSLAGFGYTF,-,TRBJ1-2,-,TRBV5-6
TGCGCCAGCAGCTCCGAGAGGGGGTTCAAAAACATTCAGTACTTC,CASSSERGFKNIQYF,-,TRBJ2-4,-,TRBV5-1
TGTGCCAGCAGCCTTACTGAAACGCTGGGCTACACCTTC,CASSLTETLGYTF,-,TRBJ1-2,-,TRBV6-2/TRBV6-3
TGTGCCAGCAGCCAAGCACAGGGTGGAGGCTATGGCTACACCTTC,CASSQAQGGGYGYTF,-,TRBJ1-2,once,TRBV3-1/TRBV3-2
TGTGCCAGCAGTTTGCCGGGACAGCGCTCTGGAAACACCATATATTTT,CASSLPGQRSGNTIYF,TRBD1,TRBJ1-3,-,TRBV7-9
TGTGCCAGCAGTTACCAGGGCACCTCTGGAAACACCATATATTTT,CASSYQGTSGNTIYF,-,TRBJ1-3,-,TRBV6-5
TGTGCCAGCAGCCTACTAGCGGGGGCGTACAATGAGCAGTTCTTC,CASSLLAGAYNEQFF,TRBD2,TRBJ2-1,-,TRBV7-3
TGTGCCAGTATCAGGGATAACACCGGGGAGCTGTTTTTT,CASIRDNTGELFF,-,TRBJ2-2,-,TRBV19
TGTGCCAGCAGCTCCCCCCGCCTCAGGGTGATGAGCTACAATGAGCAGTTCTTC,CASSSPRLRVMSYNEQFF,-,TRBJ2-1,-,TRBV7-2
TGTGCCAGTCTCAACAGGGGGCAGTCAAACTATGGCTACACCTTC,CASLNRGQSNYGYTF,TRBD1,TRBJ1-2,-,TRBV19
TGCGCCAGCAGCCAAGAGAGGGGGGGCCCGGCAGATACGCAGTATTTT,CASSQERGGPADTQYF,-,TRBJ2-3,-,TRBV4-3
TGTGCCAGCAGTACTTTCAGGGGGGAGGGCAATCAGCCCCAGCATTTT,CASSTFRGEGNQPQHF,TRBD1,TRBJ1-5,-,TRBV28
TGTGCCAGCAGCTTACAGGGAGGCACTGAAGCTTTCTTT,CASSLQGGTEAFF,-,TRBJ1-1,-,TRBV7-9
TGTGCCAGCAGCTCGGACTTGCCACCCTACGAGCAGTACTTC,CASSSDLPPYEQYF,-,TRBJ2-7,-,TRBV5-5
TGTGCCAGCAGCTTAGATCCTTTTCAAGAGACCCAGTACTTC,CASSLDPFQETQYF,-,TRBJ2-5,-,TRBV11-2
TGCGCCAGCAGCTTGGAGGGGACAGGGGCTAATGAAAAACTGTTTTTT,CASSLEGTGANEKLFF,TRBD1,TRBJ1-4,once,TRBV5-1
TGCGCCAGCAGCCTGGTCGGACAGGGCCGCATGAGCTCCTACGAGCAGTACTTC,CASSLVGQGRMSSYEQYF,TRBD1,TRBJ2-7,-,TRBV5-1
TGTGCCAGCCTTCAGGCCCCAGACAATGAGCAGTTCTTC,CASLQAPDNEQFF,-,TRBJ2-1,-,TRBV12-3/TRBV12-4
TGTGCCAGCCGTTTGACCCTAGCGGGGCGCCTCGAGCAGTACTTC,CASRLTLAGRLEQYF,TRBD2,TRBJ2-7,-,TRBV6-5
TGTGCCACAAAGGGACAGGGGGTTCAAGAGACCCAGTACTTC,CATKGQGVQETQYF,TRBD1,TRBJ2-5,-,TRBV19
TGTGCCACCGGGGGGCCTAACTATGGCTACACCTTC,CATGGPNYGYTF,-,TRBJ1-2,once,TRBV7-9
TGTGCCAGCAGCTTAGACAGGGGGATTAACTATGGCTACACCTTC,CASSLDRGINYGYTF,TRBD1,TRBJ1-2,-,TRBV5-6
TGTGCCAGCAGCAGGGGGCAGGTAGATTCACCCCTCCACTTT,CASSRGQVDSPLHF,TRBD1,TRBJ1-6,-,TRBV6-6
TGCGCCAGCAGCTTGGGGGAGTACACTGAAGCTTTCTTT,CASSLGEYTEAFF,-,TRBJ1-1,-,TRBV5-1